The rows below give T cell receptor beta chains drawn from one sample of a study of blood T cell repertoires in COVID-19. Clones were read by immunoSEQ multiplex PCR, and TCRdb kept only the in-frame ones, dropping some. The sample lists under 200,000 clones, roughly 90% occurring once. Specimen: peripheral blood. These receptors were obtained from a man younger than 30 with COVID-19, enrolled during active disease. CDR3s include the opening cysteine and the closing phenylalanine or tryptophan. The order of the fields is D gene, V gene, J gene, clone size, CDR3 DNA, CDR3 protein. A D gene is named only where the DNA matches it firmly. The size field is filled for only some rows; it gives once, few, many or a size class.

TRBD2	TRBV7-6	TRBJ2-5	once	TGTGCCAGCAGCCGGCTGAGCGGGAGGGATAAGACCCAGTACTTC	CASSRLSGRDKTQYF
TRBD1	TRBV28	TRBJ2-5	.	TGTGCCACTGTGACAGGGGGTCGGGAGACCCAGTACTTC	CATVTGGRETQYF
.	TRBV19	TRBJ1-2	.	TGTGCCAGTAGTATAGCCGGACAGTCTCCCTATGGCTACACCTTC	CASSIAGQSPYGYTF
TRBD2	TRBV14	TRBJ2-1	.	TGTGCCAGCAGCCAAGAGGAGCGGGAGGCCGGGGATGAGCAGTTCTTC	CASSQEEREAGDEQFF
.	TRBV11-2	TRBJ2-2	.	TGTGCCAGCAGCTTAGTCGGTAGGCAGGTCGGGGAGCTGTTTTTT	CASSLVGRQVGELFF
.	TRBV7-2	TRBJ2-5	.	TGTGCCAGCAGCTTAGTGCAGGGGGAGACCCAGTACTTC	CASSLVQGETQYF
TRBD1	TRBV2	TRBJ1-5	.	TGTGCCAGCAGTGAACGGACAGGGGATCAGCCCCAGCATTTT	CASSERTGDQPQHF
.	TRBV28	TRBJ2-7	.	TGTGCCAGCAGTTTGCCCGGCCTAGCGTGGTACGAGCAGTACTTC	CASSLPGLAWYEQYF
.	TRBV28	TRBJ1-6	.	TGTGCCAGCAGTACGGAGGCTGGGTACAATTCACCCCTCCACTTT	CASSTEAGYNSPLHF
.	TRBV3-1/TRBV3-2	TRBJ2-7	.	TGTGCCAGCAGCCAACCAGACAGGTCCTACGAGCAGTACTTC	CASSQPDRSYEQYF
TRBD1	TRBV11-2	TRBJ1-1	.	TGTGCCAGCAACGCACAGGGGACAGCTTTCTTT	CASNAQGTAFF
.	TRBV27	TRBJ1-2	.	TGTGCCAGCAGTTTATCTGACAGGACCCTTCGAGCGGGCTACACCTTC	CASSLSDRTLRAGYTF